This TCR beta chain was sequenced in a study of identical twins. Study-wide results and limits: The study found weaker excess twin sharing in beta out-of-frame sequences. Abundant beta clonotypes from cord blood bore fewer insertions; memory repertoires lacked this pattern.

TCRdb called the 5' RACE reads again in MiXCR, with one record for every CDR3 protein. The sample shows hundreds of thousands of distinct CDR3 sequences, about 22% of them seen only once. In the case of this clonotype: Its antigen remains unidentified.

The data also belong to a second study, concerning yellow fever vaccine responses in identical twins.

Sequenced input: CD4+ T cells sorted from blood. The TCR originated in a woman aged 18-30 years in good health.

The DNA for the CDR3 is TGCAGTGCTAGAGATGGTAGGCCAAGCGCCCAAGAGACCCAGTACTTC. It encodes CSARDGRPSAQETQYF. The chain combines TRBV20-1 with TRBJ2-5; no firm D call. This CDR3 is 16 amino acids long. Germline CDR1 reads DFQATT; CDR2 reads SNEGSKA (reference sequence). V shed 0 bases and J shed 1 base, with 15 bases lying between them.